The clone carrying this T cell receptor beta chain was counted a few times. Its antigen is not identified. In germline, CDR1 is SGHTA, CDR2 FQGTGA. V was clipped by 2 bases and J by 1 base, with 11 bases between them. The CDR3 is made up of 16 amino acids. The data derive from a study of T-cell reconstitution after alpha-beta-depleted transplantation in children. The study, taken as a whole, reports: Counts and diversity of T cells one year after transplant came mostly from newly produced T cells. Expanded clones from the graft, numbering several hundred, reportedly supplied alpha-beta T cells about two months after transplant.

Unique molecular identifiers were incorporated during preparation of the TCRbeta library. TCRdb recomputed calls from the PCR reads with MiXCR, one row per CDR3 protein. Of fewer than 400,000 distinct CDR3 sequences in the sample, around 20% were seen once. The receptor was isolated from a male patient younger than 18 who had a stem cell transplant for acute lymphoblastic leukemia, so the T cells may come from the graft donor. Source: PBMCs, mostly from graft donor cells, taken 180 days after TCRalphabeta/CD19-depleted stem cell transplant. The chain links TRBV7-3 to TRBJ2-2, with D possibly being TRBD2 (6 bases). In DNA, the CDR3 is TGTGCCAGCAGCTTAGGAGGGACGGGGAACACCGGGGAGCTGTTTTTT. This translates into CASSLGGTGNTGELFF.